This T cell receptor (beta chain) was sequenced for a study of blood T cell repertoires in COVID-19. Study-level background: Whether acute or convalescent, the COVID-19 samples came from the United States, Italy and Spain.

Original methodology: By means of reference gene primer amplification, nucleated cell counts were estimated. Sequenced by immunoSEQ multiplex PCR; TCRdb stores in-frame clones only, minus some. Clone size and V and J calls were adopted from that table, with D and trimming inferred from the DNA. This sample has roughly 220,000 clones, with just over 85% found just once. Participants were aged about 18 to 100 years from more than 20 US areas. Participants' reported clinical history set cohort assignment. The CDR3 sequence is 12 residues long. V gave up 6 bases and J gave up 10 bases, with 11 bases separating them. Germline V gene data show CDR1 as SGDLS and CDR2 as YYNGEE.

The sequencing input was PBMCs or T cells enriched from blood (not recorded which). This TCR was recovered from a woman between 45 and 60 years old with acute COVID-19. The rearrangement joins TRBV9 to TRBJ1-6; no reliable D call. The CDR3 region has the DNA TGTGCCAGCACATCCGCCGGGTCACCCCTCCACTTT. It yields the protein CASTSAGSPLHF.